Below, 2 T cell receptor beta chains from the same sample are listed, as sequenced in a study of blood T cell repertoires in COVID-19 (dated by TCRdb to about 2020). Library preparation was by the immunoSEQ multiplex PCR assay. TCRdb limited this immuneACCESS table to in-frame rearrangements with V and J called. A share of clones is missing; checked studies link under half to unresolved V genes, and the rest is unexplained. In all, the sample holds about 130,000 clones, and about 80% of those were seen once. The top ten hold more than 8.5% of the sample. Sequencing used PBMCs or T cells enriched from blood (not recorded which). These receptors originate from a man aged 50-60 years who had recovered from COVID-19.

The chain employs TRBV7-2 and TRBJ1-5; possible D gene TRBD1, 6 bases. Germline assignment: CDR1 SGHTA and CDR2 FQGNSA. V dropped 5 bases and J dropped 1 base, with 12 bases sitting between them. CDR3 size: 15 residues. As DNA, the CDR3 is TGTGCCAGCAGCACCAGAGGGGGAAGCAATCAGCCCCAGCATTTT. Encoded protein: CASSTRGGSNQPQHF. The full variable domain, completed using reference TRBV7-2 and TRBJ1-5, is GAGVSQSPSNKVTEKGKDVELRCDPISGHTALYWYRQSLGQGLEFLIYFQGNSAPDKSGLPSDRFSAERTGGSVSTLTIQRTQQEDSAVYLCASSTRGGSNQPQHFGDGTRLSIL.

The chain combines TRBV6-5 with TRBJ1-1, with TRBD1 as a possible D gene (6 bases). Germline V CDR1 and CDR2: MNHEY, SVGAGI. The V and J ends lost 2 bases and 4 bases respectively, with 14 bases between them. This CDR3 comprises 15 residues. CDR3 amino acids: CASSYPGTRATEAFF. The CDR3 DNA sequence: TGTGCCAGCAGTTACCCCGGGACAAGGGCCACTGAAGCTTTCTTT.